Listed here are 12 T cell receptor beta chains from one sample, sequenced in a study of beta chain features in type 1 diabetes. Expressed TCRB transcripts were sequenced, since all the RNA that had been isolated was reverse transcribed. Profiling relied on immunoSEQ multiplex PCR, and the TCRdb table lists in-frame clones only, not all of them. Of almost 350,000 clones in the sample, 8% were seen once. Sequencing was done on a sample of central memory CD4+ T cells from blood. The receptors come from a woman younger than 30 in good health.

This clone was counted only a few times. This sequence joins TRBV11-3 and TRBJ2-5; D gene ambiguous. Germline V CDR1 and CDR2: SGHNT, YENEEA. Deletions cut 5 bases from V and 5 bases from J, with 12 bases between. The length of the CDR3 is 13 residues. As DNA, the CDR3 is TGTGCCAGCAGCCTCCGGGTCGCGGAGACCCAGTACTTC. This sequence encodes CASSLRVAETQYF.

A few counts support this clone. The rearrangement uses TRBV27 and TRBJ2-4; D is perhaps TRBD2 (6 bases). Germline assignment: CDR1 MNHEY and CDR2 SMNVEV (reference sequence). V shed 4 bases and J shed 4 bases, with 26 bases lying between them. The CDR3 consists of 19 residues. For the CDR3, the DNA is TGTGCCAGCAGTTCTATTACCCTCGGCACAGGTGGGGGGAAAAACATTCAGTACTTC. Protein product: CASSSITLGTGGGKNIQYF.

This chain uses TRBV6-6 with TRBJ1-1; D may be TRBD1 (6 bases). CDR3 length: 15 residues. V was shortened by 6 bases and J by 1 base, with 15 bases between the two germline ends. In germline, CDR1 is MNHNY, CDR2 SVGAGI (reference sequence). This chain's CDR3 is CASRPFQTGNTEAFF. CDR3 bases: TGTGCCAGCAGACCGTTCCAGACAGGGAACACTGAAGCTTTCTTT.

The V call is TRBV15, the J call TRBJ2-7; 12 positions agree with TRBD1. J lost 0 bases, V lost 5 bases, and 8 bases had no gene match. The CDR3 totals 17 residues. The germline V gene encodes CDR1 LNHNV and CDR2 YYDKDF (reference sequence). CDR3 protein: CATSGGTGGSSSYEQYF. In DNA, the CDR3 is TGTGCCACCAGCGGCGGGACAGGGGGCAGTAGCTCCTACGAGCAGTACTTC.

This clone has only a few counts. V is TRBV10-3 and J is TRBJ1-1; 7 nucleotides agree with TRBD1. Germline values: CDR1 ENHRY, CDR2 SYGVKD. V lost 4 bases and J lost 5; bases outside the gene matches: 10. The CDR3 has 15 amino acids. For the CDR3, the DNA is TGTGCCATCAGTGGAACCACAGGGGTCGATACTGAAGCTTTCTTT. Its translation: CAISGTTGVDTEAFF.

The CDR3: CATSRVWGETQYF. The CDR3 DNA is TGTGCCACCAGCAGAGTTTGGGGTGAGACCCAGTACTTC. The rearrangement links TRBV15 to TRBJ2-5; D not resolved. The CDR3 has 13 residues. V gave up 1 base and J gave up 5 bases, with 8 bases separating them. CDR1 is LNHNV and CDR2 is YYDKDF in the germline V gene (reference sequence). The full variable domain, in which reference TRBV15 and TRBJ2-5 provide the parts outside the CDR3, is DAMVIQNPRYQVTQFGKPVTLSCSQTLNHNVMYWYQQKSSQAPKLLFHYYDKDFNNEADTPDNFQSRRPNTSFCFLDIRSPGLGDTAMYLCATSRVWGETQYFGPGTRLLVL.

This clone has a handful of counts. The rearrangement joins TRBV7-8 to TRBJ1-5; 10 bases are a match to TRBD1. Germline assignment: CDR1 SGHVS and CDR2 FQNEAQ. The V and J ends lost 5 bases and 2 bases, in that order; junction bases with no gene match: 6. CDR3 size: 16 residues. The CDR3 loop is CASSPRDRGGNQPQHF. As DNA, the CDR3 is TGTGCCAGCAGCCCCCGGGACAGGGGCGGCAATCAGCCCCAGCATTTT.

This clone was seen more than once but under ten times. The chain uses TRBV9 and TRBJ2-7; 9 bases map to TRBD1. Trimming at V came to 2 bases and at J to 2 bases, leaving 5 bases not matched to a gene. The CDR3 runs to 15 residues. Germline values: CDR1 SGDLS, CDR2 YYNGEE. The CDR3 is CASSVGTGKTYEQYF. CDR3 DNA: TGTGCCAGCAGCGTTGGGACAGGGAAAACCTACGAGCAGTACTTC. Complete variable domain (other parts from reference TRBV9 and TRBJ2-7): DSGVTQTPKHLITATGQRVTLRCSPRSGDLSVYWYQQSLDQGLQFLIQYYNGEERAKGNILERFSAQQFPDLHSELNLSSLELGDSALYFCASSVGTGKTYEQYFGPGTRLTVT.

This clone came up many times. The J gene is TRBJ2-1, the V gene TRBV18; TRBD1 matches at 8 bases. The V and J ends lost 6 bases and 7 bases, in that order; junction bases with no gene match: 5. The CDR3 is 13 amino acids. Germline CDR1 is KGHSH and CDR2 is LQKENI. CDR3 amino acids: CASSEQGENEQFF. CDR3 nucleotide sequence: TGTGCCAGCTCCGAACAGGGGGAGAATGAGCAGTTCTTC.

This clone showed up just a few times. The genes are TRBV4-2 and TRBJ2-2; 11 nucleotides match TRBD2. Germline V gives CDR1 LGHNA, CDR2 YNFKEQ. Trimming removed 2 bases from V and 2 bases from J; junction bases left unmatched: 7. The CDR3 has 18 residues. The CDR3 sequence: CASSQLETSGDNTGELFF. The CDR3 DNA reads as TGTGCCAGCAGCCAATTGGAGACTAGCGGGGACAACACCGGGGAGCTGTTTTTT.

This clone has more than one count but fewer than ten. The chain is built from TRBV10-2 and TRBJ2-5; unclear D gene. Germline CDR1 reads WSHSY; CDR2 reads SAAADI. The CDR3 contains 14 residues. Trimming pared 3 bases from V and 4 bases from J, leaving 12 bases between. The CDR3 nucleotides are TGCGCCAGCAGTGACCATAGGACGAGAGAGACCCAGTACTTC. Protein: CASSDHRTRETQYF.

Concerning this clone itself: Distinct nucleotide sequences in the sample also encode this CDR3. This chain links TRBV18 with TRBJ2-2; D call uncertain. Trimming cost V 3 bases and J 3 bases, with 8 bases left between them. CDR3 length equals 14 residues. CDR1 is KGHSH, CDR2 LQKENI, per germline. For the CDR3, the DNA is TGTGCCAGCTCACCTCCGACGGACACCGGGGAGCTGTTTTTT. It yields the protein CASSPPTDTGELFF.